This TCR beta chain originates from a study of cytomegalovirus exposure and HLA in healthy donors. Study summary: About 80 million unique TCRs from HLA-typed donors were held in an early data release. Overall study findings and caveats: Near-uniform donor sequencing depth was presumed by presence/absence analyses. Differences between HLA loci emerged in a later analysis of TCR association rates, with DRB1 most and HLA-C fewest. A later analysis reportedly found fewer N-insertions in an Asian-associated ancestry cluster than the roughly 700-donor mean.

CDR1 is SGHRS and CDR2 is YFSETQ in the germline V gene. The CDR3 is 13 amino acids. The V gene lost 0 bases and the J gene lost 3 bases, with 5 bases spanning the gap. 60 Vbeta and 13 Jbeta primers were used in PCR. Some clones are missing from TCRdb's copy, which holds only in-frame ones; the method was immunoSEQ multiplex PCR. The profile shows some 85,000 clones, over 60% of them singletons. As for this clone: Its target is unknown.

This sequence was found in a woman in her thirties or forties in good health and CMV-seropositive. Sequenced input: PBMCs. The chain recombines TRBV5-1 with TRBJ2-3; D is perhaps TRBD2 (5 bases). The CDR3 here is CASSLGETDTQYF. Here the CDR3 DNA reads TGCGCCAGCAGCTTGGGGGAGACAGATACGCAGTATTTT.